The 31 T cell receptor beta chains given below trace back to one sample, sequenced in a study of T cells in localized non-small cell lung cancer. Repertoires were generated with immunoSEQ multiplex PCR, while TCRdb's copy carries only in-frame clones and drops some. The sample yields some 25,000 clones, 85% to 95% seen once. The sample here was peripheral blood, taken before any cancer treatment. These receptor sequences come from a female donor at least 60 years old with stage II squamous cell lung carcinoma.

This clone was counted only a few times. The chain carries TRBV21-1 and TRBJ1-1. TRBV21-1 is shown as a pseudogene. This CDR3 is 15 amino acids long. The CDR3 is CASSKGGRMNTEAFF. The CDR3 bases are TGTGCCAGCAGCAAAGGGGGACGCATGAACACTGAAGCTTTCTTT.

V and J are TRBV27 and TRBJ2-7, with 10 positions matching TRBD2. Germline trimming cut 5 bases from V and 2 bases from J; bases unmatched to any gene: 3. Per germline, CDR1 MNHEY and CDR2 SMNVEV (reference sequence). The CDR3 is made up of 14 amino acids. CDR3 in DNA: TGTGCCAGCAGTCCACTAGCGGGACCCTACGAGCAGTACTTC. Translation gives CASSPLAGPYEQYF.

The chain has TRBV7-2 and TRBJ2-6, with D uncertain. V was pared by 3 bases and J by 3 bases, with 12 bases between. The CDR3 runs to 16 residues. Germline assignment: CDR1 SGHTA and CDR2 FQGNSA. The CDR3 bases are TGTGCCAGCAGCTTTGACGTCTCTCTTGGGGCCAACGTCCTGACTTTC. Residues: CASSFDVSLGANVLTF.

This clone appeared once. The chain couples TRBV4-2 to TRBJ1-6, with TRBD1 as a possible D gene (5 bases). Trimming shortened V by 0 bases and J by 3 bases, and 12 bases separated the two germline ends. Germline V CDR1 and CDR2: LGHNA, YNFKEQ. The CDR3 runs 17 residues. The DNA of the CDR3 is TGTGCCAGCAGCCAAGATCTTCGGCAGGGCTATAATTCACCCCTCCACTTT. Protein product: CASSQDLRQGYNSPLHF.

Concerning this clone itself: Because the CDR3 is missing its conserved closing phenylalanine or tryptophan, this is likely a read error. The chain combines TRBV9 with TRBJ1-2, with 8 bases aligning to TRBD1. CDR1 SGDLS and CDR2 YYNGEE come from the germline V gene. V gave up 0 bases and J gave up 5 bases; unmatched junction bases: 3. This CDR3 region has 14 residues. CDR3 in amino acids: CASSVATGGYGYTS. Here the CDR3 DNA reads TGTGCCAGCAGCGTAGCTACAGGGGGGTATGGCTACACCTCC.

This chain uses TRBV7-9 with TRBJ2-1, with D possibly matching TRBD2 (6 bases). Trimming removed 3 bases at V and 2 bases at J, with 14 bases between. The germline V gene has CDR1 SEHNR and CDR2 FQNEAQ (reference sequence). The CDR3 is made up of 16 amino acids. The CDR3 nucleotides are TGTGCCAGCAGCTTCTACGGGAGAGGCGCCTACAATGAGCAGTTCTTC. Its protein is CASSFYGRGAYNEQFF.

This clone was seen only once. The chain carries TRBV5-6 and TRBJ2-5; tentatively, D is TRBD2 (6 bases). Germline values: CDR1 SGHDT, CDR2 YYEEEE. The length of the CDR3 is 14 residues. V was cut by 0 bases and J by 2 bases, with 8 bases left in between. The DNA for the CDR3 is TGTGCCAGCAGCTTGGGGGGGAGGCAAGAGACCCAGTACTTC. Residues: CASSLGGRQETQYF.

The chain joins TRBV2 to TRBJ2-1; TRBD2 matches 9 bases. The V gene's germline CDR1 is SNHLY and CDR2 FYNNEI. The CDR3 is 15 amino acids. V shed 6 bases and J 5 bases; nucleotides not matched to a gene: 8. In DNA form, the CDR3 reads TGTGCCAGCAGGGAAATACTAGCGGGCAACAATGAGCAGTTCTTC. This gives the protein CASREILAGNNEQFF.

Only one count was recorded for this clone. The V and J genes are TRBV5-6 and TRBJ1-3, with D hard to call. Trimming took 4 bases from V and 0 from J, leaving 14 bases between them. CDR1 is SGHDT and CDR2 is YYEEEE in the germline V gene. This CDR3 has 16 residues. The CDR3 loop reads CASSLRTVSSGNTIYF. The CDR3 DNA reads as TGTGCCAGCAGCCTCCGGACGGTTAGCTCTGGAAACACCATATATTTT.

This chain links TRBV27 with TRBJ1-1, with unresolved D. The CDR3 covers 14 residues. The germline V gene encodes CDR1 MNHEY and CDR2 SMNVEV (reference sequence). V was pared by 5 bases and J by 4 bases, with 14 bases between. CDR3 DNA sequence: TGTGCCAGCAGTCCTCTCGACGGTCTCACTGAAGCTTTCTTT. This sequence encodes CASSPLDGLTEAFF.

CDR3 sequence: CASTWDGIYEQYF. For the CDR3, the DNA is TGTGCCAGCACTTGGGACGGGATCTACGAGCAGTACTTC. The gene calls are TRBV2 and TRBJ2-7; D tentatively reads TRBD1 or TRBD2 (5 bases each). CDR3 length equals 13 residues. The ends were cut back, 7 bases at V and 3 bases at J, with 13 bases in the middle. CDR1 is SNHLY and CDR2 is FYNNEI in the germline V gene.

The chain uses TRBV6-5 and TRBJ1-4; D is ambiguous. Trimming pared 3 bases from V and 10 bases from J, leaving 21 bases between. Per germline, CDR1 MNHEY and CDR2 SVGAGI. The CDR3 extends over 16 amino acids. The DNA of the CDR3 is TGTGCCAGCAGTTATTATTGGAGTGGAGGACCCCCAAAACTGTTTTTT. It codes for CASSYYWSGGPPKLFF.

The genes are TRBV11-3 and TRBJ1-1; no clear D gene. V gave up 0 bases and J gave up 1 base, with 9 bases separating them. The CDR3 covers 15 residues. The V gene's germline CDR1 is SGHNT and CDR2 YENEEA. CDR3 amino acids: CASSLDKSTNTEAFF. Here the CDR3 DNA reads TGTGCCAGCAGCTTAGACAAGTCTACGAACACTGAAGCTTTCTTT.

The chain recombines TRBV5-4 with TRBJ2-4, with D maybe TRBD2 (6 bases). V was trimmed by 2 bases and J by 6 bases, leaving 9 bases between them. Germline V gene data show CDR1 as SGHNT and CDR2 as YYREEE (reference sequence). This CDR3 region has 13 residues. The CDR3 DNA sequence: TGTGCCAGCAGCTTCCGGGACTCAAACATTCAGTACTTC. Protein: CASSFRDSNIQYF.

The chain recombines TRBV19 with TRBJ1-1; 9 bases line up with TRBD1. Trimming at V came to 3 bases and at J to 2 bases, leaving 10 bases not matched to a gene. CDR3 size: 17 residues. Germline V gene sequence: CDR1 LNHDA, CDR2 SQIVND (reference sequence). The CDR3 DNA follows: TGTGCCAGTAGTATCGATGCCGGGACAGGGATTAACACTGAAGCTTTCTTT. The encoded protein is CASSIDAGTGINTEAFF.

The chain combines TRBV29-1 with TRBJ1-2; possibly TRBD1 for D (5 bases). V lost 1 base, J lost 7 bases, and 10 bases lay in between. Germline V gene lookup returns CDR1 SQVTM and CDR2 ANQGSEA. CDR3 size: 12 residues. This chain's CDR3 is CSVEVLGRGYTF. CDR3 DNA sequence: TGCAGCGTTGAAGTTCTGGGACGTGGCTACACCTTC.

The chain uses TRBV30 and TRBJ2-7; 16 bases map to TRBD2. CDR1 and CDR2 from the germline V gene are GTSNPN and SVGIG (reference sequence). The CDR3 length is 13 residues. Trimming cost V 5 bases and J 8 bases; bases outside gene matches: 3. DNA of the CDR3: TGTGCCTGGGGGGGACTAGCGGGAGGGCAGCAGTACTTC. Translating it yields CAWGGLAGGQQYF.

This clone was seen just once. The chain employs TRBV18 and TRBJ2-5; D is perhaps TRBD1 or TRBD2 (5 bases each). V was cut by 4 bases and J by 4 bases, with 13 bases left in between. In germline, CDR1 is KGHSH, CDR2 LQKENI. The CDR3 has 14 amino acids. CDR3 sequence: CASSLGPRGETQYF. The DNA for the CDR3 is TGTGCCAGCTCACTGGGACCCAGAGGAGAGACCCAGTACTTC.

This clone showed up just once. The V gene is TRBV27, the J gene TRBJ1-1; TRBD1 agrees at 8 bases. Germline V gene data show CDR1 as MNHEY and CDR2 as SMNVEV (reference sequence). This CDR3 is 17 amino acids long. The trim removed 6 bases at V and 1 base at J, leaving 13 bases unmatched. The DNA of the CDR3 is TGTGCCAGCAGACCAATATTCGGACAGGGAGGGAACACTGAAGCTTTCTTT. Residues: CASRPIFGQGGNTEAFF.

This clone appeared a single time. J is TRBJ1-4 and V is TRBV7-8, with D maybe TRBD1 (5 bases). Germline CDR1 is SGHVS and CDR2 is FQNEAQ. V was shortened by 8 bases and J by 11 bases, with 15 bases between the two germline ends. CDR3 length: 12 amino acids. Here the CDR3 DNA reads TGTGCCAGCCCCTTCCTGGGACTTAAACTGTTTTTT. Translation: CASPFLGLKLFF.

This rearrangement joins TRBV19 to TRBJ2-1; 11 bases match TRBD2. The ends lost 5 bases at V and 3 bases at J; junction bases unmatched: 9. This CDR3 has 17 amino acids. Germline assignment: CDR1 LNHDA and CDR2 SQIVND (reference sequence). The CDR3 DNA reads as TGTGCCAGTAGTGGAATTCCAGGGACTAGCGGCTACAATGAGCAGTTCTTC. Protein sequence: CASSGIPGTSGYNEQFF. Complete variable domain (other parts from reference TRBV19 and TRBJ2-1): DGGITQSPKYLFRKEGQNVTLSCEQNLNHDAMYWYRQDPGQGLRLIYYSQIVNDFQKGDIAEGYSVSREKKESFPLTVTSAQKNPTAFYLCASSGIPGTSGYNEQFFGPGTRLTVL.

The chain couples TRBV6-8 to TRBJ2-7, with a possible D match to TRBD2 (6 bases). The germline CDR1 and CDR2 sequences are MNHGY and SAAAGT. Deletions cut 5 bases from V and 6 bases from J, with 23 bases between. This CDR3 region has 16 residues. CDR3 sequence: CASSRAFAGPPGEQYF. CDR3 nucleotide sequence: TGTGCCAGCAGTAGGGCGTTCGCGGGGCCGCCGGGCGAGCAGTACTTC.

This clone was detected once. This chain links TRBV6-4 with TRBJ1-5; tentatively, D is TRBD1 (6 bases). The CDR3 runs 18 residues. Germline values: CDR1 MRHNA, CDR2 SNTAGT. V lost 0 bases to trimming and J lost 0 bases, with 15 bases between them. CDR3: CASSDSKGHFYSNQPQHF. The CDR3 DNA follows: TGTGCCAGCAGTGACTCGAAGGGACATTTTTATAGCAATCAGCCCCAGCATTTT.

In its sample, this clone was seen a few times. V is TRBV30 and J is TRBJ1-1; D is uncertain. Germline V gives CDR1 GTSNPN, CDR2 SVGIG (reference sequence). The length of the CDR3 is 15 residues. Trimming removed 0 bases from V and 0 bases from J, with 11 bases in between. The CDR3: CAWSVRSGVNTEAFF. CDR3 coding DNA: TGTGCCTGGAGTGTACGGTCTGGGGTGAACACTGAAGCTTTCTTT.

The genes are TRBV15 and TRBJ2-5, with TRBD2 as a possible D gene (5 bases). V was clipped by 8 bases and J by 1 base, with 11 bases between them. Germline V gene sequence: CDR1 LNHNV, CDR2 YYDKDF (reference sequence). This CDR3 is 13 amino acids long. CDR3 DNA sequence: TGTGCCACCGCAGCGGACCCCCAAGAGACCCAGTACTTC. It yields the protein CATAADPQETQYF.

CDR3 bases: TGTGCCAGCAGCCTCGGACCCCTCGAGTACAATGAGCAGTTCTTC. Amino acids: CASSLGPLEYNEQFF. This sequence joins TRBV11-2 and TRBJ2-1; D is undetermined. The CDR3 is 15 amino acids. With 5 bases removed from V and 4 bases from J, the gap between germline ends came to 15 bases. Germline CDR1 is SGHAT and CDR2 is FQNNGV. The whole variable domain, remainder taken from reference TRBV11-2 and TRBJ2-1, is EAGVAQSPRYKIIEKRQSVAFWCNPISGHATLYWYQQILGQGPKLLIQFQNNGVVDDSQLPKDRFSAERLKGVDSTLKIQPAKLEDSAVYLCASSLGPLEYNEQFFGPGTRLTVL.

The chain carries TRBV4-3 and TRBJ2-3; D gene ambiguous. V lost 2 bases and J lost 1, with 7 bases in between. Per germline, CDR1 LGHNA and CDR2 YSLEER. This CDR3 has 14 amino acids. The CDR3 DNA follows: TGCGCCAGCAGCCAAAGGGCGGGCACAGATACGCAGTATTTT. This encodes CASSQRAGTDTQYF.

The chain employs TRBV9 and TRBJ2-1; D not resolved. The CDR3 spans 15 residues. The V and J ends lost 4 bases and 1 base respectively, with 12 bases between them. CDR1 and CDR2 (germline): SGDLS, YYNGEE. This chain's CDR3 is CASSPLGLSYNEQFF. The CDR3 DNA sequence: TGTGCCAGCAGCCCACTGGGGTTATCCTACAATGAGCAGTTCTTC.

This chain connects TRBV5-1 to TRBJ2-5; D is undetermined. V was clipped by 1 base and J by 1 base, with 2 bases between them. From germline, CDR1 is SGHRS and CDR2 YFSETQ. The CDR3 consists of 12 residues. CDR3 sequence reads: CASSLSQETQYF. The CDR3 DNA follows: TGCGCCAGCAGCTTGTCCCAAGAGACCCAGTACTTC. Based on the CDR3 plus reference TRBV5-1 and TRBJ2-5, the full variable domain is KAGVTQTPRYLIKTRGQQVTLSCSPISGHRSVSWYQQTPGQGLQFLFEYFSETQRNKGNFPGRFSGRQFSNSRSEMNVSTLELGDSALYLCASSLSQETQYFGPGTRLLVL.

The CDR3 nucleotides are TGTGCCAGCAGCTTAAACAGCTGGGAAAAACTGTTTTTT. Its protein product is CASSLNSWEKLFF. J is TRBJ1-4 and V is TRBV7-2; D gene ambiguous. Germline CDR1 and CDR2: SGHTA and FQGNSA. With 2 bases removed from V and 8 bases from J, the gap between germline ends came to 9 bases. CDR3 length: 13 amino acids.

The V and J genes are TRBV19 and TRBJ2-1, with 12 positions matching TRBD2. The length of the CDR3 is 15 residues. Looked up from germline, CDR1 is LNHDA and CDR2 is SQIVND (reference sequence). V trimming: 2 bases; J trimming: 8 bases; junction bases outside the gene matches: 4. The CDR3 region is CASSIRGLAGDEQFF. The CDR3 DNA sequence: TGTGCCAGTAGTATAAGGGGACTAGCGGGCGATGAGCAGTTCTTC.